The source of this T cell receptor beta chain is a study of vaccination and CD4 T cells after COVID-19. Study summary: Treatment of control cultures consisted of a CEFX pool, an HIV-1 Nef pool, or no peptide. Whole-study results and caveats: Among those convalescent, a median around 87% of reactive clones emerged solely post-vaccination.

Note on this clonotype: Its antigen remains unknown.

Deletions cut 5 bases from V and 7 bases from J, with 14 bases between. The CDR3 consists of 14 residues. Regarding treatment: approximately nine-day PBMC culture with coronavirus spike peptide pools or control peptides (ViraFEST assay). Each of days 3 and 7 saw half the medium replaced by fresh IL-2 medium. The Oncomine TCR Beta short-read assay was what sequenced the DNA obtained from cultured CD4+ T cells. MiXCR, applied by TCRdb to the PCR reads, yields one record per CDR3 protein. Of over 15,000 distinct CDR3 sequences detected, roughly 50% appear once; the ten largest clones hold roughly 10%. The V gene is TRBV12-3 or TRBV12-4, the J gene TRBJ1-4; D might be TRBD1 (6 bases). Sequences were derived from CD4+ T cells from blood, cultured in vitro, sampled before SARS-CoV-2 vaccination. The TCR comes from a human donor who had recovered from COVID-19. CDR3 loop: CASSPRTAGEKLFF. In DNA, the CDR3 is TGTGCCAGCAGTCCGAGGACAGCGGGTGAAAAACTGTTTTTT.